This TCR beta chain derives from a study of blood T cell repertoires in COVID-19. V lost 6 bases and J lost 4; bases outside the gene matches: 5. CDR1 is SGHRS, CDR2 YFSETQ, per germline. The CDR3 contains 14 residues. Repertoires were generated with immunoSEQ multiplex PCR, while TCRdb's copy carries only in-frame clones and drops some. This sample yields about 440,000 clones, of which 85% to 90% are seen a single time; over 4% belongs to the top ten. The sample was peripheral blood. The chain carries TRBV5-1 and TRBJ1-1; 11 bases fit TRBD1. The clonotype comes from a young woman with acute or convalescent COVID-19. CDR3 bases: TGCGCCAGCACCCGGACAGGGGGCGGCACTGAAGCTTTCTTT. It encodes CASTRTGGGTEAFF.